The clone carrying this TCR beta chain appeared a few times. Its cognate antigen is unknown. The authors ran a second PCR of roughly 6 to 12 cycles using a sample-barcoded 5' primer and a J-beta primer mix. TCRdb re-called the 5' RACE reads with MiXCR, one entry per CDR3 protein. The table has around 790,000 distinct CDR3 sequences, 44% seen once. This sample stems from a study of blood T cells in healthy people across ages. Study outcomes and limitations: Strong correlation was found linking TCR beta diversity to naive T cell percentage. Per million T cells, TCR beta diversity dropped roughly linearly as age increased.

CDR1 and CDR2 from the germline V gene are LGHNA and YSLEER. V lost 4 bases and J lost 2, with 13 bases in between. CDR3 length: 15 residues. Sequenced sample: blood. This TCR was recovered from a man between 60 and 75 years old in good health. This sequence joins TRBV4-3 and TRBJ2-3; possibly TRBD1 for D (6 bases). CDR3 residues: CASSRQGPPTDTQYF. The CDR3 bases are TGCGCCAGCAGCCGCCAGGGGCCCCCCACAGATACGCAGTATTTT.